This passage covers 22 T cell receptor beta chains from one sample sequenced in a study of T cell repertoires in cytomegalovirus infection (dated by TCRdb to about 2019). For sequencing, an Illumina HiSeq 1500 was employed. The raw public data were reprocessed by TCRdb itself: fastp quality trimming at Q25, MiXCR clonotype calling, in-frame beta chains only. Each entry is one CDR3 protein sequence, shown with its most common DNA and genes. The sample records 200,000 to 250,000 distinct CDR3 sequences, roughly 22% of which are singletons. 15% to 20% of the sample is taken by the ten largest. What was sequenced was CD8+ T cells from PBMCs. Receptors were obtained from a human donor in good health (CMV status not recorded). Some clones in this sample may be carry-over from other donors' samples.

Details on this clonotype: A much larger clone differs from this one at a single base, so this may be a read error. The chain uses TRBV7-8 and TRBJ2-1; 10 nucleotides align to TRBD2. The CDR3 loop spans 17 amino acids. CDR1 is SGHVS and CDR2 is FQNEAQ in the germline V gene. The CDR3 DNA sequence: TGTGCCAACAGCTCCATGGGTAGCGGGGGGTCACACAATGAGCAGTTCTTC. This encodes CANSSMGSGGSHNEQFF. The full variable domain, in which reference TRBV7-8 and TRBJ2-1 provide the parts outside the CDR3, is GAGVSQSPRYKVAKRGQDVALRCDPISGHVSLFWYQQALGQGPEFLTYFQNEAQLDKSGLPSDRFFAERPEGSVSTLKIQRTQQEDSAVYLCANSSMGSGGSHNEQFFGPGTRLTVL.

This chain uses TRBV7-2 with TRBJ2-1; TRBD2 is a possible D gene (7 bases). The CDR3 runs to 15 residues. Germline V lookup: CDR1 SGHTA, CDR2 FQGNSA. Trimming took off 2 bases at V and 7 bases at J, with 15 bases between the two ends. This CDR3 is CASSLSPGGTNEQFF. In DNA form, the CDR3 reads TGTGCCAGCAGCTTATCCCCCGGGGGGACAAATGAGCAGTTCTTC.

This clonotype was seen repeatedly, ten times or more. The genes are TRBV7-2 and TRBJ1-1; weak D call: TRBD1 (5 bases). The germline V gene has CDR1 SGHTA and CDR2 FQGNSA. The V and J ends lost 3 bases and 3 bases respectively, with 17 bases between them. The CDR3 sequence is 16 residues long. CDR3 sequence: CASSLNQGLKDTEAFF. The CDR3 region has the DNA TGTGCCAGCAGCTTGAATCAGGGCCTAAAAGACACTGAAGCTTTCTTT.

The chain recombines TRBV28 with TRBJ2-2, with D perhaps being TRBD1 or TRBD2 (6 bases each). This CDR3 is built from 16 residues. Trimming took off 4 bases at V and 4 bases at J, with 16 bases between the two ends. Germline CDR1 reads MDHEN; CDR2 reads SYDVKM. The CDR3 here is CASSSLGGEGTGELFF. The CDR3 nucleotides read TGTGCCAGCAGTTCCCTGGGGGGCGAAGGCACCGGGGAGCTGTTTTTT.

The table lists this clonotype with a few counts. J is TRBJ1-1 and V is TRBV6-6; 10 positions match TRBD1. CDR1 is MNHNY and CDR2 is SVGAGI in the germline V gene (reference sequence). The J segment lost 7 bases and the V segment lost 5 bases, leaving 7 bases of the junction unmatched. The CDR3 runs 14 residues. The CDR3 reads CASSTWDRGDEAFF. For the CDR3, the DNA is TGTGCCAGCAGTACCTGGGACAGGGGTGATGAAGCTTTCTTT.

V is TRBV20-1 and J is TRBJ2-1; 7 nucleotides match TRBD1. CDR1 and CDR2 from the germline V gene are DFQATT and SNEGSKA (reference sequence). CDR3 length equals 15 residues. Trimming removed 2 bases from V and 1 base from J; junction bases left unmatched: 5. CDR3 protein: CSARPTGLSYNEQFF. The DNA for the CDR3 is TGCAGTGCTAGACCGACAGGGTTATCCTACAATGAGCAGTTCTTC.

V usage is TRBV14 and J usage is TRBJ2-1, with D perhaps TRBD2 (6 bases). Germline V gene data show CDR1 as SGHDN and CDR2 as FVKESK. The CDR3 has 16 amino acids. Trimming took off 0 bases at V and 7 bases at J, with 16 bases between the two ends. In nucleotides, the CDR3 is TGTGCCAGCAGCCAAGAAACGTGGGGGGTAAGGAATGAGCAGTTCTTC. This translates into CASSQETWGVRNEQFF.

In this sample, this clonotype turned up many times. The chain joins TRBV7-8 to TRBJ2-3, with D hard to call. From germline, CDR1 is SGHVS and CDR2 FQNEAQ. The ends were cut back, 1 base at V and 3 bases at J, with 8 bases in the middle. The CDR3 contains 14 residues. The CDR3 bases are TGTGCCAGCAGCTTAGGGCCTTGGACAGATACGCAGTATTTT. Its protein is CASSLGPWTDTQYF.

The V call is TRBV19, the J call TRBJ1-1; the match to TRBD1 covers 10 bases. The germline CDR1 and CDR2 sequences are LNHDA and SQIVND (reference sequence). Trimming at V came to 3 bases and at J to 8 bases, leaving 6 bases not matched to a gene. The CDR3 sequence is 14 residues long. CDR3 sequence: CASSILGTGAEAFF. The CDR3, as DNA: TGTGCCAGTAGTATTCTTGGGACAGGGGCCGAAGCTTTCTTT. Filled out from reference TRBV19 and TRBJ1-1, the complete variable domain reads DGGITQSPKYLFRKEGQNVTLSCEQNLNHDAMYWYRQDPGQGLRLIYYSQIVNDFQKGDIAEGYSVSREKKESFPLTVTSAQKNPTAFYLCASSILGTGAEAFFGQGTRLTVV.

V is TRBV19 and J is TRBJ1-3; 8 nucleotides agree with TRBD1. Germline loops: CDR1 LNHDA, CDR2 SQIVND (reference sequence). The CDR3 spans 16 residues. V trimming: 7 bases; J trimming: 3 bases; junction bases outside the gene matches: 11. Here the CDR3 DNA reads TGTGCCAGTACCCCGCGACAGGGGCGCATTGGAAACACCATATATTTT. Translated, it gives CASTPRQGRIGNTIYF. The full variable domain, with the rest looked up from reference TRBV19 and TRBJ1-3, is DGGITQSPKYLFRKEGQNVTLSCEQNLNHDAMYWYRQDPGQGLRLIYYSQIVNDFQKGDIAEGYSVSREKKESFPLTVTSAQKNPTAFYLCASTPRQGRIGNTIYFGEGSWLTVV.

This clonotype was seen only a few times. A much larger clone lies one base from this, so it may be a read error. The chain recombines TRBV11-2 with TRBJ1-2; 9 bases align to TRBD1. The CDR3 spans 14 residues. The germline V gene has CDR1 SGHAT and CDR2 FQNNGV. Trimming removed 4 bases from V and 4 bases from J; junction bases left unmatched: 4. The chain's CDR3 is CASSWGQGGYGYTF. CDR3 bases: TGTGCCAGCAGCTGGGGACAGGGAGGCTATGGCTACACCTTC. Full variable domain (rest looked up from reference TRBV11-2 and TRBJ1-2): EAGVAQSPRYKIIEKRQSVAFWCNPISGHATLYWYQQILGQGPKLLIQFQNNGVVDDSQLPKDRFSAERLKGVDSTLKIQPAKLEDSAVYLCASSWGQGGYGYTFGSGTRLTVV.

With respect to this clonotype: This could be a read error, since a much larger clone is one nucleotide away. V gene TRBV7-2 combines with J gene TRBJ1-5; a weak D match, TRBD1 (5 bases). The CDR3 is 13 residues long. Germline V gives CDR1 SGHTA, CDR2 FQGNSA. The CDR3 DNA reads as TGTTCCAGCAGCATAAACAGGTTTCAGCCCCAGCATTTT. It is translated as CSSSINRFQPQHF.

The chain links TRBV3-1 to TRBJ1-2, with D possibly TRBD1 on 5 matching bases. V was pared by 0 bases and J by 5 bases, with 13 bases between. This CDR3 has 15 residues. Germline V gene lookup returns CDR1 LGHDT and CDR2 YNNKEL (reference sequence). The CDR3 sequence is CASSQDEGSGYGYTF. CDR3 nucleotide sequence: TGTGCCAGCAGCCAAGATGAGGGGAGCGGATATGGCTACACCTTC.

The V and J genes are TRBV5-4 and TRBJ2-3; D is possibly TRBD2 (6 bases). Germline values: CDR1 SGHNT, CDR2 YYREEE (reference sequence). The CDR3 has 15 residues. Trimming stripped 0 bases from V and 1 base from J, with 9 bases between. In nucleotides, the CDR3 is TGTGCCAGCAGCTTGGCATGGGGGGGCACAGATACGCAGTATTTT. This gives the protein CASSLAWGGTDTQYF.

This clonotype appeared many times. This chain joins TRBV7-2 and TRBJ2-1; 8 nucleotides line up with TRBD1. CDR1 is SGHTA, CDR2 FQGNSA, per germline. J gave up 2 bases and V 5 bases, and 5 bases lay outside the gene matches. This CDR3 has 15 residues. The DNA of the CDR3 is TGTGCCAGCAGCCACCCGGGACAGGCCTACAATGAGCAGTTCTTC. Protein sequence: CASSHPGQAYNEQFF. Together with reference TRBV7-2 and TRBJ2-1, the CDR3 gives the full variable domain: GAGVSQSPSNKVTEKGKDVELRCDPISGHTALYWYRQSLGQGLEFLIYFQGNSAPDKSGLPSDRFSAERTGGSVSTLTIQRTQQEDSAVYLCASSHPGQAYNEQFFGPGTRLTVL.

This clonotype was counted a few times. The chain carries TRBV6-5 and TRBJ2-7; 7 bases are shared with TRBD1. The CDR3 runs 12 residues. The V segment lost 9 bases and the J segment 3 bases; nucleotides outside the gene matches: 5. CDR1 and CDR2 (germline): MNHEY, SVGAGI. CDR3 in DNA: TGTGCCAGACCGGGACAGAGCTACGAGCAGTACTTC. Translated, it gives CARPGQSYEQYF.

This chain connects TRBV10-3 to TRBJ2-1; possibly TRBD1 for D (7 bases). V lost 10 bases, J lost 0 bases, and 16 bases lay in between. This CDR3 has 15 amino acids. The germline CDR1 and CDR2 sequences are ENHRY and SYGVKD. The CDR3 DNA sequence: TGTGCCAACTCGGAGGGGGCCGTCTCCTACAATGAGCAGTTCTTC. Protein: CANSEGAVSYNEQFF.

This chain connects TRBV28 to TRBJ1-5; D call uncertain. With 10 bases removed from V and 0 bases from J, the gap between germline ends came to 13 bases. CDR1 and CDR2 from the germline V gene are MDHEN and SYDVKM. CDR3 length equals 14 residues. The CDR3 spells CATSTGNSNQPQHF. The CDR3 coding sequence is TGTGCCACCTCTACCGGGAATAGCAATCAGCCCCAGCATTTT.

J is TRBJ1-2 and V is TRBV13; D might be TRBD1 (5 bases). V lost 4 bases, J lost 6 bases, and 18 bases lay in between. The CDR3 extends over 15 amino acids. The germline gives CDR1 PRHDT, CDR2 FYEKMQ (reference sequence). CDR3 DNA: TGTGCCAGCAGCTCCCGGCTGGGGGTAGGGAATGGCTACACCTTC. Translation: CASSSRLGVGNGYTF. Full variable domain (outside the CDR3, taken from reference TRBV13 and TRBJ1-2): AAGVIQSPRHLIKEKRETATLKCYPIPRHDTVYWYQQGPGQDPQFLISFYEKMQSDKGSIPDRFSAQQFSDYHSELNMSSLELGDSALYFCASSSRLGVGNGYTFGSGTRLTVV.

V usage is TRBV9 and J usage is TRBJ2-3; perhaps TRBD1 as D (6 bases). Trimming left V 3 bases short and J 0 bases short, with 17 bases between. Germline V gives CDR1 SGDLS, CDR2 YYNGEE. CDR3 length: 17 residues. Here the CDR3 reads CASSGQTGPPSTDTQYF. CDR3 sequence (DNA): TGTGCCAGCAGCGGTCAGACAGGCCCCCCTAGCACAGATACGCAGTATTTT.

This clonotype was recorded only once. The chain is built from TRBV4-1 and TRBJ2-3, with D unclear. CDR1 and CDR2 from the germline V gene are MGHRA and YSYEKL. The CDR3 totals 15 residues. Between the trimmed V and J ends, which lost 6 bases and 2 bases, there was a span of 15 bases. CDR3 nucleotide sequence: TGCGCCAGCAGATCAGCCCCCTTGGTCACAGATACGCAGTATTTT. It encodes CASRSAPLVTDTQYF.

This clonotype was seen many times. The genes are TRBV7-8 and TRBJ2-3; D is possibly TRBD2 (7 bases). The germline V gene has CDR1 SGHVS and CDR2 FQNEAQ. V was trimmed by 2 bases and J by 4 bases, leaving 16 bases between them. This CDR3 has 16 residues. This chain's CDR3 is CASSLWAGAPPDTQYF. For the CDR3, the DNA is TGTGCCAGCAGCTTATGGGCGGGGGCCCCCCCAGATACGCAGTATTTT.